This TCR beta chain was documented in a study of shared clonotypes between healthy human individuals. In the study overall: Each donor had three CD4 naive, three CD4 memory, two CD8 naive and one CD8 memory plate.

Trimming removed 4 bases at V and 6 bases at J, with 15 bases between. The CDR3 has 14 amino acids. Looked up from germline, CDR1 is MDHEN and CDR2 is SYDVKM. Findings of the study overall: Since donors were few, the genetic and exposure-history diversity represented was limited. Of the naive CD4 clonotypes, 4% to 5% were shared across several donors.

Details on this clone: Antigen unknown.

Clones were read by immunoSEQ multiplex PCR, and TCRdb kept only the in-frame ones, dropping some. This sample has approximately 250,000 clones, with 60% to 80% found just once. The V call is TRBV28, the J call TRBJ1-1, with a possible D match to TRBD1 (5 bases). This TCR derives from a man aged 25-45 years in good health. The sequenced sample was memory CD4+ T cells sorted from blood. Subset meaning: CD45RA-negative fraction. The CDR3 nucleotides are TGTGCCAGCAGTTGGCCCAGGGTTCGCGCTGAAGCTTTCTTT. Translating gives CASSWPRVRAEAFF.